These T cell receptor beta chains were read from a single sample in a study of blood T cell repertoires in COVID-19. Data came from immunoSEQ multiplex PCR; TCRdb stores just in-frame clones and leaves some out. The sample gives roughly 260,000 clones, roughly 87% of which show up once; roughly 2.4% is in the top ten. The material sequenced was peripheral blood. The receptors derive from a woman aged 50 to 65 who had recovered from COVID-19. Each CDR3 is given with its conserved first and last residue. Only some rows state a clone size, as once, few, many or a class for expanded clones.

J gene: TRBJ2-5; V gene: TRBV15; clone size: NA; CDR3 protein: CATSRHGQETQYF
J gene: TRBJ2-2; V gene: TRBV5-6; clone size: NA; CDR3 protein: CASSLQINTGELFF
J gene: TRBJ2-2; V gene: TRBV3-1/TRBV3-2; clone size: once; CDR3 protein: CASSPAGTGGTGELFF
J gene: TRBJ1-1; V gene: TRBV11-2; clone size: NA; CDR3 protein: CASSRSGQRNTEAFF
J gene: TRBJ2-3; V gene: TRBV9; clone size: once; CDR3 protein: CASGPMDF
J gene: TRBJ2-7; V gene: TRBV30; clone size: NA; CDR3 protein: CAWSIAGGAYEQYF
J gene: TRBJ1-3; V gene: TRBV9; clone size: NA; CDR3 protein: CASSFGQRAGFSGNTIYF
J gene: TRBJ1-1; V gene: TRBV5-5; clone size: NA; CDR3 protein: CASSLDLWEGVF
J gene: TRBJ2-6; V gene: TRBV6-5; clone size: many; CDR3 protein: CASSHSTSGANVLTF
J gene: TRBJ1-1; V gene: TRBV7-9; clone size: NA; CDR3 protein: CASRPGQGEEAFF
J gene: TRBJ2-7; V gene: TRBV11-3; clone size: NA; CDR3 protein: CASSLAGTGSYEQYF
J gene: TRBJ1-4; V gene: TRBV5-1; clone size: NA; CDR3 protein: CASSRTGGEKLFF
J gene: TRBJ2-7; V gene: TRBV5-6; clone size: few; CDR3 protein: CASSLSSGGQYF
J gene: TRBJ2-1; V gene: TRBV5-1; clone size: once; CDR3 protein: CASSLVQGTYNEQFF
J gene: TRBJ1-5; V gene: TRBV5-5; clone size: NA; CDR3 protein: CASSYWDRGNQPQHF
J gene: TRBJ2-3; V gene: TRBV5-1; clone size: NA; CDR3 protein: CASSELTRGGTDTQYF
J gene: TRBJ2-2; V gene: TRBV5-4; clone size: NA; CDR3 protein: CASSRRGSGGAADTGELFF
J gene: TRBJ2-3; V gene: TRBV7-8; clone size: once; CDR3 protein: CASSFDAGGQRTQYF
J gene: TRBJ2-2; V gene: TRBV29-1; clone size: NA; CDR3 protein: CSVVWTGGANTGELFF
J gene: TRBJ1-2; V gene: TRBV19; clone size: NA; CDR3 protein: CASSIENYGYTF
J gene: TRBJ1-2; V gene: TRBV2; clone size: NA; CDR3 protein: CASSFDNSKLHGYTF
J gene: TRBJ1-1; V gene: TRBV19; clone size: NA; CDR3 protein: CASSPETVNTEAFF
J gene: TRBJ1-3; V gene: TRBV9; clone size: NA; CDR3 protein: CASSTRDRVFSGNTIYF
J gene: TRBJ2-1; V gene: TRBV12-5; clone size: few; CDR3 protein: CASGIGTASFNEQFF
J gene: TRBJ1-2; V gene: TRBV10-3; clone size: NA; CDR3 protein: CAISENGVGLPGYTF
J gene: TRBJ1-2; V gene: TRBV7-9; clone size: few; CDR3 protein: CASSLNRDGYTF
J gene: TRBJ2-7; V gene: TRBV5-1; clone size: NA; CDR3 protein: CASSLAPGGSSYEQYF
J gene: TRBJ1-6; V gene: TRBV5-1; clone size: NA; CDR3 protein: CASSLDQAAGNSPLHF
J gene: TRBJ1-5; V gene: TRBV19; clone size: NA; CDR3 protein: CASSIRLDQPQHF
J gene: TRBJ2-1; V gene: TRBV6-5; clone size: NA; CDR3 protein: CASRTRGRGHNEQFF
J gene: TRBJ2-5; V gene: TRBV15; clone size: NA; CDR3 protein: CATSREGSRQETQYF
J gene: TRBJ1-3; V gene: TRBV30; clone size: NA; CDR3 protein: CAWSSGGSGNTIYF
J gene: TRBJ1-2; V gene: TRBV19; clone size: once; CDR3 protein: CASSIRSNYGYTF
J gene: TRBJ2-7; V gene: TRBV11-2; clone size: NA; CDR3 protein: CASSSQDSSYEQYF
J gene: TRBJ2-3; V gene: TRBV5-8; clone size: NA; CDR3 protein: CASSLEGQGTDTQYF
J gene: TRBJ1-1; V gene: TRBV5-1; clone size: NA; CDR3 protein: CASSPTGGRGNTEAFF
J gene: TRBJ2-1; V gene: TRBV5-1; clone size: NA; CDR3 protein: CASSPRGTGVVDEQFF